This T cell receptor (beta chain) emerged from a study of early T cells in non-severe SARS-CoV-2 infection (dated by TCRdb to the early 2020s). For context, the study as a whole: Because TCR sequencing relied on bulk RNA taken from unsorted whole blood, pairing of alpha and beta chains was not possible. Here is what the overall study found, with its caveats: Matching against VDJdb was skewed toward anti-spike CD8 responses, likely underestimated virus-specific expansions, and missed private and CD4 specificities.

The CDR3, cysteine through phenylalanine, is 15 amino acids long. The kept DNA is CDR3 alone, 45 bases in frame from the first base. Unmatched junction bases come to 5, with V trimmed by 2 bases and J by 3 bases. Based on the germline V gene, the CDR1 and CDR2 sequences are SQVTM and ANQGSEA. This clonotype has only a few counts. The clone's antigen remains unknown. Base qualities are missing; no much larger clone stands one base away. The library was prepared using 5' RACE. Sequencing used a NextSeq 500. The TCR library protocol attached unique molecular identifiers to individual cDNA molecules to correct for sequencing error and PCR bias. TCR alpha and beta chains were both sequenced, and the abundances of alpha and beta sequences in each sample were closely correlated with each other. Processing in the source paper ran as follows. V gene, J gene and CDR3 annotation of TCR sequences was performed with Decombinator V4. Expanded TCRs were defined as changing significantly between any two time points under a Poisson model with p below 0.0001. TCR abundances were normalised to the total number of TCRs sequenced per sample and were expressed as counts per million. MAIT TCRs were defined by TRAV1-2 paired with TRAJ12, TRAJ20 or TRAJ33, and iNKT TCRs by TRAV10 paired with TRAJ18. VDJdb, accessed 1 November 2021, was searched for CMV, EBV and SARS-CoV-2 annotated TCRs, with TCRs annotated for multiple antigens excluded. TCRdb took the public reads, trimmed them with fastp at Q25, ran MiXCR for clone calling and kept in-frame beta chains. Merged by CDR3 protein, the rows form single entries marked with the most common genes and DNA. The V and J calls and clone size are TCRdb's, not the authors'. This sample is represented by 36,000 or so distinct CDR3 sequences; 4% to 5% of them were singletons. Clones ranked in the top ten supply 5.9% of the sample.

Set within a cohort of healthcare workers in London, UK, this nested case-control study involved weekly PCR testing of nasopharyngeal swabs along with blood sampling. Healthcare workers were enrolled in the week of the UK lockdown, from 23 to 31 March 2020, and were followed every week for up to roughly 16 weeks. The clonotype originates from an adult who was a healthcare worker with PCR-confirmed SARS-CoV-2 infection or an uninfected control (not recorded which). The rearrangement joined TRBV29-1 to TRBJ2-3; 10 bases in the junction line up with TRBD2. Specimen: whole blood. The encoded CDR3 is CSVEFIAGGTDTQYF. The DNA sequence follows: TGCAGCGTTGAATTTATAGCGGGGGGTACAGATACGCAGTATTTT.